Reported below is one T cell receptor (beta chain). These data belong to a study of blood T cell repertoires in COVID-19. Across the whole study: The analysed material was cDNA or gDNA that came from T cells, B-cell-depleted T cells, or PBMCs.

In the original analysis: Quantification of nucleated cells was approximated via reference gene primer amplification. The method was immunoSEQ multiplex PCR; TCRdb's version includes in-frame clones alone and lacks a portion of them. D and trimming come from the DNA, and the V and J calls and clone size come from that table. The profile shows around 280,000 clones, about 90% of them singletons. Seattle's enrolled individuals joined amid active infection and were then monitored longitudinally. The CDR3 extends over 16 amino acids. The J segment lost 3 bases and the V segment lost 4 bases, leaving 10 bases of the junction unmatched. Germline loops: CDR1 MNHNY, CDR2 SVGAGI (reference sequence).

V gene TRBV6-6 combines with J gene TRBJ1-1; 8 positions agree with TRBD1. The sequence was collected from a woman in her twenties or thirties with COVID-19, enrolled during active disease. Sequenced: peripheral blood. The CDR3 spells CASSSRTGRLYTEAFF. The CDR3 bases are TGTGCCAGCAGTTCCAGGACAGGGCGATTATACACTGAAGCTTTCTTT.